A selection of T cell receptor beta chains follows, all from one sample in a study of tumor-infiltrating lymphocytes in primary liver carcinoma. TCRdb reprocessed the multiplex PCR reads via MiXCR and lists one record per CDR3 protein. This sample carries about 100,000 distinct CDR3 sequences, 69% of them seen once, and the ten largest clones take 9.5% to 10%. Material for sequencing was liver tumor tissue from sampling region 5. The receptors derive from a woman aged 60 to 75 with primary liver carcinoma and hepatitis B virus infection. The CDR3 runs from the conserved cysteine through the conserved F or W. Fields, in order: D gene, clone size, J gene, CDR3 length, V gene, CDR3 DNA, CDR3 protein. D genes are given only for firm matches. The size field is filled for only some rows; it gives once, few, many or a size class.

d_gene: NA
abundance: NA
j_gene: TRBJ1-2
len: 15
v_gene: TRBV11-2
CDR3nt: TGTGTCAGCAGATTAGAAAGTGCGGGTTACTATGGCTACACCTTC
CDR3aa: CVSRLESAGYYGYTF

d_gene: NA
abundance: NA
j_gene: TRBJ2-1
len: 12
v_gene: TRBV6-6
CDR3nt: TGTGCCAGCAGTTACTTAAACAACGAGCGGTTCTTC
CDR3aa: CASSYLNNERFF

d_gene: TRBD1
abundance: NA
j_gene: TRBJ2-5
len: 14
v_gene: TRBV20-1
CDR3nt: TGCAGTGCTAGGGAACAGGGGGCAAGGGAGACCCAGTACTTC
CDR3aa: CSAREQGARETQYF

d_gene: TRBD2
abundance: NA
j_gene: TRBJ2-1
len: 16
v_gene: TRBV12-3/TRBV12-4
CDR3nt: TGTGCCAGCAGTAAAGGTGTGTGGGGGAGGGACAATGAGCAGTTCTTC
CDR3aa: CASSKGVWGRDNEQFF

d_gene: NA
abundance: NA
j_gene: TRBJ2-7
len: 15
v_gene: TRBV6-1
CDR3nt: TGTGCCAGCAGTTTAGAAGGGACGGACACCTACGGGCAGTACTTC
CDR3aa: CASSLEGTDTYGQYF

d_gene: NA
abundance: NA
j_gene: TRBJ1-2
len: 15
v_gene: TRBV6-5
CDR3nt: TGTGCCAGCGGTATACATTCGGGGTCCACCTATGGCTACACCTTC
CDR3aa: CASGIHSGSTYGYTF

d_gene: NA
abundance: few
j_gene: TRBJ1-2
len: 15
v_gene: TRBV7-3
CDR3nt: TGTGCCAGCAGCTTGGGCCCCGGGGCCAACTATGGCTACACCTTC
CDR3aa: CASSLGPGANYGYTF

d_gene: TRBD1
abundance: NA
j_gene: TRBJ1-2
len: 12
v_gene: TRBV2
CDR3nt: TGTGCCAGCAGTCGGGACAGGCGGGGCTACACCTTC
CDR3aa: CASSRDRRGYTF

d_gene: NA
abundance: NA
j_gene: TRBJ2-7
len: 16
v_gene: TRBV11-2
CDR3nt: TGTGCGGGCAGCCCCCTTTTGGGCGAGAAGGGCAAGGGGCAGTACTTC
CDR3aa: CAGSPLLGEKGKGQYF

d_gene: TRBD2
abundance: NA
j_gene: TRBJ2-7
len: 16
v_gene: TRBV14
CDR3nt: TGTGCCAGCAGCCAAGCTTGGTATAGCGGGGGCTACGAGAAGTACTTC
CDR3aa: CASSQAWYSGGYEKYF

d_gene: TRBD1
abundance: few
j_gene: TRBJ2-5
len: 16
v_gene: TRBV4-1
CDR3nt: TGCGCCAGCAGCCAAGGTGGGACAGGCTTCCAAGATACCCAGTACTTC
CDR3aa: CASSQGGTGFQDTQYF

d_gene: NA
abundance: NA
j_gene: TRBJ2-2
len: 13
v_gene: TRBV11-2
CDR3nt: TGCGCCAGCAGCTTAATGCATTACGGGGAGCTGTTTTTT
CDR3aa: CASSLMHYGELFF

d_gene: NA
abundance: NA
j_gene: TRBJ2-6
len: 15
v_gene: TRBV11-2
CDR3nt: TGTGCCAGCAGCGCGACGAGCTCTGGGTCCAACGTCCTGAGTTTC
CDR3aa: CASSATSSGSNVLSF

d_gene: NA
abundance: NA
j_gene: TRBJ1-2
len: 11
v_gene: TRBV5-1
CDR3nt: TGCCCCAGCATCTTGGACAGCAGCTACACCTTC
CDR3aa: CPSILDSSYTF

d_gene: TRBD2
abundance: many
j_gene: TRBJ2-2
len: 15
v_gene: TRBV28
CDR3nt: TGTGCCAGCAGTTTAGGGGGGGGGTACACCGGGGAGCTGTTTTTT
CDR3aa: CASSLGGGYTGELFF

d_gene: NA
abundance: medium-sized
j_gene: TRBJ2-5
len: 15
v_gene: TRBV11-3
CDR3nt: TGTGCCAGCAGCTTAAACACAGCCGGGGGAGAGACCCAGTACTTC
CDR3aa: CASSLNTAGGETQYF

d_gene: NA
abundance: many
j_gene: TRBJ2-7
len: 11
v_gene: TRBV6-2/TRBV6-3
CDR3nt: TGTGCCAGCAGTTATGCGTATGGGCAGTACTTC
CDR3aa: CASSYAYGQYF

d_gene: NA
abundance: many
j_gene: TRBJ1-1
len: 13
v_gene: TRBV5-1
CDR3nt: TGCGCCAGCAGCTTGGGTGCAGCCACCGAAGCTTTCTTT
CDR3aa: CASSLGAATEAFF

d_gene: NA
abundance: once
j_gene: TRBJ2-7
len: 13
v_gene: TRBV4-1
CDR3nt: TGCGCCAGTAGCCAAGATTCAGGCGACGAGCAGTACTTC
CDR3aa: CASSQDSGDEQYF

d_gene: TRBD2
abundance: many
j_gene: TRBJ2-3
len: 13
v_gene: TRBV29-1
CDR3nt: TGCAGCGTTGAAAGGGCTAGCGGAGATACGCAGTATTTT
CDR3aa: CSVERASGDTQYF

d_gene: TRBD2
abundance: many
j_gene: TRBJ2-3
len: 15
v_gene: TRBV6-4
CDR3nt: TGTGCCAGCAGTGACAACCTAGCGGGAGTAGATACGCAGTATTTT
CDR3aa: CASSDNLAGVDTQYF

d_gene: NA
abundance: NA
j_gene: TRBJ1-2
len: 12
v_gene: TRBV10-3
CDR3nt: TGTGTCATCGCGCCGGACAGCTATGACTACACCTTC
CDR3aa: CVIAPDSYDYTF

d_gene: NA
abundance: NA
j_gene: TRBJ1-4
len: 14
v_gene: TRBV6-6
CDR3nt: TGTGGCAACAGTTACGGGGCGGCGGGTGAAATACTGTTTTTT
CDR3aa: CGNSYGAAGEILFF

d_gene: NA
abundance: NA
j_gene: TRBJ2-3
len: 16
v_gene: TRBV21-1
CDR3nt: TGTGCCAGCAGTATCGGACTCCCGATGATGGGAGATACGCAGTATTTT
CDR3aa: CASSIGLPMMGDTQYF

d_gene: NA
abundance: NA
j_gene: TRBJ2-3
len: 12
v_gene: TRBV11-2
CDR3nt: TGTGCAAGCAGCTTCGACTCAGTACTGCAATATTTT
CDR3aa: CASSFDSVLQYF

d_gene: NA
abundance: many
j_gene: TRBJ2-7
len: 11
v_gene: TRBV12-5
CDR3nt: TGTGCTAGTGGTCCCTCCTACGAGCAGTACTTC
CDR3aa: CASGPSYEQYF

d_gene: TRBD1
abundance: NA
j_gene: TRBJ1-2
len: 16
v_gene: TRBV29-1
CDR3nt: TGCGGCGTTGTAATAGGGACAGGGAGTGTTGTATATGCCTACACCTTC
CDR3aa: CGVVIGTGSVVYAYTF

d_gene: NA
abundance: many
j_gene: TRBJ1-1
len: 17
v_gene: TRBV6-5
CDR3nt: TGTGCCAGCAGCCTCCGGCGGACGCTGTACGTGAACACTGAAGCTTTCTTT
CDR3aa: CASSLRRTLYVNTEAFF

d_gene: TRBD1
abundance: many
j_gene: TRBJ2-1
len: 13
v_gene: TRBV29-1
CDR3nt: TGCAGCGTTGCAAGGGACAGTGACAATGAGCAGTTCTTC
CDR3aa: CSVARDSDNEQFF

d_gene: NA
abundance: NA
j_gene: TRBJ1-1
len: 16
v_gene: TRBV5-4
CDR3nt: TGTGTCAGCAGCTGGGGCGTTAAAGGGCAGAACACTGAAGCTTTCTTT
CDR3aa: CVSSWGVKGQNTEAFF

d_gene: NA
abundance: many
j_gene: TRBJ1-4
len: 13
v_gene: TRBV6-1
CDR3nt: TGTGCCAGCAGTGATGCAGGGGTGAGAAAACTGTTTTTT
CDR3aa: CASSDAGVRKLFF

d_gene: NA
abundance: NA
j_gene: TRBJ2-1
len: 17
v_gene: TRBV11-2
CDR3nt: TGTGCCAGCAGCTTAGATGGTAGGGGACAGCGGGTAAACATTCAGTTCTTC
CDR3aa: CASSLDGRGQRVNIQFF

d_gene: TRBD2
abundance: many
j_gene: TRBJ2-7
len: 16
v_gene: TRBV5-1
CDR3nt: TGCGCCAGCAGCTTGAAGCCGACTAGCGGGAACTACGAGCAGTACTTC
CDR3aa: CASSLKPTSGNYEQYF